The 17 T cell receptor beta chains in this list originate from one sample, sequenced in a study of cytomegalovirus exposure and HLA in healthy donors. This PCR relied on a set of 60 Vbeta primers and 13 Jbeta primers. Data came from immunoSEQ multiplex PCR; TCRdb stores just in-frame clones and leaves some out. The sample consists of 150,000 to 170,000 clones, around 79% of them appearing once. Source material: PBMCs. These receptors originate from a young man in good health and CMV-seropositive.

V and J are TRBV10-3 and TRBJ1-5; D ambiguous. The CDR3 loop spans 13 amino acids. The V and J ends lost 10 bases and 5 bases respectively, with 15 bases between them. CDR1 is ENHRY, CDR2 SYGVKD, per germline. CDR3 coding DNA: TGTGCCACCCGGTCACCCGGAGATCAGCCCCAGCATTTT. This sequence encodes CATRSPGDQPQHF.

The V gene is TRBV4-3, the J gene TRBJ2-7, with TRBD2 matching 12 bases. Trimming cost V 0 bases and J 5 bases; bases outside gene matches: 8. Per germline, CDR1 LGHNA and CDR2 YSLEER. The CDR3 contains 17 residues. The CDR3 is CASSQDYRLAGGDEQYF. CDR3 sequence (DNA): TGCGCCAGCAGCCAAGATTACAGGCTAGCGGGGGGGGACGAGCAGTACTTC.

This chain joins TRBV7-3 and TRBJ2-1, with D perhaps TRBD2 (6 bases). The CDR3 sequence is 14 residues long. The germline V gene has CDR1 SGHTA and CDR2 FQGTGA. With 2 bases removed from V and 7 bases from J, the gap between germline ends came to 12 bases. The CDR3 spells CASSLRTEGNEQFF. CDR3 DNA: TGTGCCAGCAGCTTACGGACGGAGGGGAATGAGCAGTTCTTC.

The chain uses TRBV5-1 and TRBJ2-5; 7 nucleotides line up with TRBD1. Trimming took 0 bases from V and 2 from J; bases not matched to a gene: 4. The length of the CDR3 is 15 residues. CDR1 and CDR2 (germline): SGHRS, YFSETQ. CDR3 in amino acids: CASSLARGQQETQYF. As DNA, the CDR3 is TGCGCCAGCAGCTTGGCCAGGGGACAGCAAGAGACCCAGTACTTC.

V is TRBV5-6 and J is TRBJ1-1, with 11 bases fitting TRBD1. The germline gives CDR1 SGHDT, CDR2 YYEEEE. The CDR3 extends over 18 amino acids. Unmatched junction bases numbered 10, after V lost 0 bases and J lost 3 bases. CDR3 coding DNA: TGTGCCAGCAGCTTGGATTTGGACAGGGGGCGCGAGGACACTGAAGCTTTCTTT. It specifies CASSLDLDRGREDTEAFF.

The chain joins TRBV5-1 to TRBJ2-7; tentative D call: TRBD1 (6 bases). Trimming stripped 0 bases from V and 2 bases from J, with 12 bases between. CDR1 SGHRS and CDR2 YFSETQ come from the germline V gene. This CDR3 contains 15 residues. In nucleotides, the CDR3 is TGCGCCAGCAGCTTGGAAGGGACAATCACCTACGAGCAGTACTTC. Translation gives CASSLEGTITYEQYF. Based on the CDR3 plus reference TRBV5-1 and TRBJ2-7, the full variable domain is KAGVTQTPRYLIKTRGQQVTLSCSPISGHRSVSWYQQTPGQGLQFLFEYFSETQRNKGNFPGRFSGRQFSNSRSEMNVSTLELGDSALYLCASSLEGTITYEQYFGPGTRLTVT.

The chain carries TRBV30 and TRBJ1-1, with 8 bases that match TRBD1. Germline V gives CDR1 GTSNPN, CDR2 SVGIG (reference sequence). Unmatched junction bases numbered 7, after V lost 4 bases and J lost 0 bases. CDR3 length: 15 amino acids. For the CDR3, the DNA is TGTGCCTGGATTACAGGGGGGGACATGAACACTGAAGCTTTCTTT. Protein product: CAWITGGDMNTEAFF. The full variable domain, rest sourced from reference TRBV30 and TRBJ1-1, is SQTIHQWPATLVQPVGSPLSLECTVEGTSNPNLYWYRQAAGRGLQLLFYSVGIGQISSEVPQNLSASRPQDRQFILSSKKLLLSDSGFYLCAWITGGDMNTEAFFGQGTRLTVV.

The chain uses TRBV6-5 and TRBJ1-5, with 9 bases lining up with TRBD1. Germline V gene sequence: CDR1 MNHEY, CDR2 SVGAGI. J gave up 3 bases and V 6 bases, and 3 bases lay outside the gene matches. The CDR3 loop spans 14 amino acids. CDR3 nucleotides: TGTGCCAGCAGACGGACAGGGGACAATCAGCCCCAGCATTTT. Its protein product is CASRRTGDNQPQHF.

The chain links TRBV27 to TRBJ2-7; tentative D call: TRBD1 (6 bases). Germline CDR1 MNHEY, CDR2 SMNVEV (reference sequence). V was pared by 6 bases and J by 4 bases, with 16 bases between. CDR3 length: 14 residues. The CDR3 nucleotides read TGTGCCAGCAGGTCTTCCCAGGGGCCTTACGAGCAGTACTTC. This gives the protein CASRSSQGPYEQYF.

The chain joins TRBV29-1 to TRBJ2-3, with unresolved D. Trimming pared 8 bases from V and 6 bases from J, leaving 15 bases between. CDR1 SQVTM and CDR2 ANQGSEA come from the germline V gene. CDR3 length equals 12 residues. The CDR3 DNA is TGCAGCCTCATAAGCGCGTCGGATACGCAGTATTTT. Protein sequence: CSLISASDTQYF.

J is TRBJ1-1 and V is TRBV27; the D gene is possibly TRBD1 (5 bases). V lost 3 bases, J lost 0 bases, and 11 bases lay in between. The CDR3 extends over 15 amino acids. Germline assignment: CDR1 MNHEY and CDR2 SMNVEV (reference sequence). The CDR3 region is CASSLGGVLNTEAFF. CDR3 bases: TGTGCCAGCAGTTTGGGGGGGGTCCTGAACACTGAAGCTTTCTTT.

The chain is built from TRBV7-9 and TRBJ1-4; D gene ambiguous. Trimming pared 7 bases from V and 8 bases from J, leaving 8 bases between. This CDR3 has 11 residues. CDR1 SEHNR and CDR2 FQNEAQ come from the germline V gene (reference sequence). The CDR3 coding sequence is TGTGCCAGCACCAGAGGGGAAAAACTGTTTTTT. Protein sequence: CASTRGEKLFF.

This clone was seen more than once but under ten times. The CDR3 region is CASSMVGRNTEAFF. Written as DNA, the CDR3 is TGTGCCAGTAGTATGGTGGGCAGGAACACTGAAGCTTTCTTT. The rearrangement uses TRBV19 and TRBJ1-1; D remains ambiguous. V lost 3 bases and J 1 base, leaving 9 bases between the germline ends. CDR1 is LNHDA, CDR2 SQIVND, per germline (reference sequence). This CDR3 contains 14 residues.

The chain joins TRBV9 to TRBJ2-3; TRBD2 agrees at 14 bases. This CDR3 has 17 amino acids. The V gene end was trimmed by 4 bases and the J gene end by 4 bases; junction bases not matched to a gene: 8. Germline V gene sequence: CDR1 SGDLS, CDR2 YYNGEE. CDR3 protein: CASSFGTSGSNSDTQYF. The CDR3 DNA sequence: TGTGCCAGCAGCTTTGGGACTAGCGGGAGCAACTCAGATACGCAGTATTTT.

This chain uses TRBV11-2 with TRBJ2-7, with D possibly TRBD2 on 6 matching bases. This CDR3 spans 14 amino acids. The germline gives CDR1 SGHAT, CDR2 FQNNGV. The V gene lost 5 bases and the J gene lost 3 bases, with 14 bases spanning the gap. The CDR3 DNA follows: TGTGCCAGCAGCCCTATGGGTAGCGGCTACGAGCAGTACTTC. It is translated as CASSPMGSGYEQYF.

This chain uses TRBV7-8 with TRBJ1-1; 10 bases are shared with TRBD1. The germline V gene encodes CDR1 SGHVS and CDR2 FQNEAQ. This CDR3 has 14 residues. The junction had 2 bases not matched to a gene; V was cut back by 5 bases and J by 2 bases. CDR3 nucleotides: TGTGCCAGCAGCCTGACAGGGGGCAACACTGAAGCTTTCTTT. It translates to CASSLTGGNTEAFF. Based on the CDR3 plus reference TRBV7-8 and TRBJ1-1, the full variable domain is GAGVSQSPRYKVAKRGQDVALRCDPISGHVSLFWYQQALGQGPEFLTYFQNEAQLDKSGLPSDRFFAERPEGSVSTLKIQRTQQEDSAVYLCASSLTGGNTEAFFGQGTRLTVV.

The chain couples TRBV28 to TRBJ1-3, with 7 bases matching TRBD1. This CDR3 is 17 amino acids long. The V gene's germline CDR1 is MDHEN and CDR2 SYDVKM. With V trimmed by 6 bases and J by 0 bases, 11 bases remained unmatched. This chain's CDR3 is CASRGDWGQNSGNTIYF. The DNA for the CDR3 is TGTGCCAGCAGGGGGGACTGGGGACAGAACTCTGGAAACACCATATATTTT.